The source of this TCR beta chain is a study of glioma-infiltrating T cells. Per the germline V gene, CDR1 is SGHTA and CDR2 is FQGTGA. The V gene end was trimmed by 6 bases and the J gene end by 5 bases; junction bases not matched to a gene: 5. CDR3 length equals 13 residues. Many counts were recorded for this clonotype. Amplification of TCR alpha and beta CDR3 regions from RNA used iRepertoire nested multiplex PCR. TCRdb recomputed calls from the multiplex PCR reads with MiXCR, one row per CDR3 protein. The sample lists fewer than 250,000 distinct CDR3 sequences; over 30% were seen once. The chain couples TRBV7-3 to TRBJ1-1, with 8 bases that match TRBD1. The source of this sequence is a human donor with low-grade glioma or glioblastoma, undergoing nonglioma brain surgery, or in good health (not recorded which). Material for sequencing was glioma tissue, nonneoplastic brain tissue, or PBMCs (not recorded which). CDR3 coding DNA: TGTGCCAGCAGTGATACAGGGGGTACTGAAGCTTTCTTT. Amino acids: CASSDTGGTEAFF.